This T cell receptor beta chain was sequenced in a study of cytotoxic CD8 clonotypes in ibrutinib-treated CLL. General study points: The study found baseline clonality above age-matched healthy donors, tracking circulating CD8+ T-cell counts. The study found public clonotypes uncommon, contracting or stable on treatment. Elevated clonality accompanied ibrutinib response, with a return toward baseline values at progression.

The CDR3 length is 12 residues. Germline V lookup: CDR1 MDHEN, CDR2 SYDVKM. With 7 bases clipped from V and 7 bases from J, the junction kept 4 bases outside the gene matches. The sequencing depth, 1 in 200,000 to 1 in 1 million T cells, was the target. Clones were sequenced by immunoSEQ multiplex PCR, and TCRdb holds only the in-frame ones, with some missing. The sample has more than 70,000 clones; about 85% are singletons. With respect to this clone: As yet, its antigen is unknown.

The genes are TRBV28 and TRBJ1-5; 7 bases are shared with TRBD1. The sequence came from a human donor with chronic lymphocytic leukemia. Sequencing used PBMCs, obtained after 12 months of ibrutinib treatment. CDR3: CASKGAWQPQHF. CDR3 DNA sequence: TGTGCCAGCAAGGGGGCCTGGCAGCCCCAGCATTTT.